Below, one T cell receptor (beta chain) is given with its context. Its antigen remains unidentified. This sample was included in a study of T cell responses to AZD1222 COVID-19 vaccine. Trimming cost V 0 bases and J 4 bases, with 8 bases left between them. Germline CDR1 reads SGHRS; CDR2 reads YFSETQ. The CDR3 is 15 residues long. Assay used: immunoSEQ multiplex PCR; TCRdb lists only in-frame clones, some missing. This sample has approximately 150,000 clones; over 75% occur once, and the top ten carry 4.5% to 5.5%. Findings of the study overall: Females made up more of the donors, who were largely white British, and clonal diversity may have come out too low.

The sequence was obtained from an adult who received the MenACWY meningococcal vaccine as a control. Here the sequenced sample was peripheral blood, taken 28 days after the second dose of the MenACWY control vaccine. The rearrangement joins TRBV5-1 to TRBJ2-6; no definite D call. The CDR3: CASSLEGYGANVLTF. The CDR3 region has the DNA TGCGCCAGCAGCTTGGAGGGATACGGGGCCAACGTCCTGACTTTC.